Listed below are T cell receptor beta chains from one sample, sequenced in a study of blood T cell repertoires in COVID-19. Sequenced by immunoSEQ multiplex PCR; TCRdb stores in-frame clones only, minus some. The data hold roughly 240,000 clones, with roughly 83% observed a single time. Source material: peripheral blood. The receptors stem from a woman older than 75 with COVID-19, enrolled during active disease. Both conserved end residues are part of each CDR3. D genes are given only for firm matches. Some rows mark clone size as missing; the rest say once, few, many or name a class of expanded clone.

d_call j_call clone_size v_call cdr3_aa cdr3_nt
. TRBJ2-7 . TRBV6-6 CASNQQETEQYF TGTGCCAGCAACCAACAGGAAACCGAGCAGTACTTC
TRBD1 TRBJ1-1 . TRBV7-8 CASSLNGQGHTEAFF TGTGCCAGCAGCTTAAACGGACAGGGCCACACTGAAGCTTTCTTT
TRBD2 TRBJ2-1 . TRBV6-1 CASSIRTRVNEQFF TGTGCCAGCAGTATACGGACTAGGGTGAATGAGCAGTTCTTC
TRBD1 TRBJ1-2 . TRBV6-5 CASRTDRGPNGYTF TGTGCCAGCAGAACCGACAGGGGACCTAATGGCTACACCTTC
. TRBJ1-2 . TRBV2 CASSEPGRDGYTF TGTGCCAGCTCGGAACCGGGCAGGGATGGCTACACCTTC
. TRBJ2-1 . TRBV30 CAWTSENEQFF TGTGCCTGGACGAGCGAGAATGAGCAGTTCTTC
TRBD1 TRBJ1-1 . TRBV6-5 CASSYLGTGTEAFF TGTGCCAGCAGTTACTTAGGGACAGGGACTGAAGCTTTCTTT
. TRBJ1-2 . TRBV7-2 CASSLAQNNYGYTF TGTGCCAGCAGCTTAGCGCAGAATAACTATGGCTACACCTTC
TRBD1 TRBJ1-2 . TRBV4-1 CASSQQGGYGYTF TGCGCCAGCAGCCAACAGGGGGGTTATGGCTACACCTTC
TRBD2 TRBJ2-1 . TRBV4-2 CASSQGGRDNEQFF TGTGCCAGCAGCCAAGGGGGGAGGGACAATGAGCAGTTCTTC
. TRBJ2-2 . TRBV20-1 CSASLGGNTGELFF TGCAGTGCTAGTTTAGGGGGGAACACCGGGGAGCTGTTTTTT
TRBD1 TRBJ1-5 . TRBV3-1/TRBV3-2 CASSQEGGPNQPQHF TGTGCCAGCAGCCAAGAAGGGGGCCCCAATCAGCCCCAGCATTTT
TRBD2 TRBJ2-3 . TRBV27 CASSFARGKTDTQYF TGTGCCAGCAGTTTCGCGCGGGGGAAAACAGATACGCAGTATTTT
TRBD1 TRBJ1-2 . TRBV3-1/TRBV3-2 CASNQSGDRFHRGYTF TGTGCCAGCAACCAAAGCGGGGACAGGTTTCATAGGGGGTACACCTTC
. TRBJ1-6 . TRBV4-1 CASSPPGGNSPLHF TGCGCCAGCAGCCCTCCGGGGGGTAATTCACCCCTCCACTTT
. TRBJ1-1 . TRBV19 CASSTRESGTEAFF TGTGCCAGTAGTACCAGGGAATCAGGGACTGAAGCTTTCTTT
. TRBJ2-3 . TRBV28 CASSSPGSSTDTQYF TGTGCCAGCAGTTCCCCCGGTTCTAGCACAGATACGCAGTATTTT
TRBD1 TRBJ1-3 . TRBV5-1 CASSPGTARNTIYF TGCGCCAGCAGCCCCGGGACAGCAAGAAACACCATATATTTT
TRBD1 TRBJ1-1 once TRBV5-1 CASSAEPTGGTEAFF TGCGCCAGCAGCGCGGAGCCGACAGGGGGAACTGAAGCTTTCTTT
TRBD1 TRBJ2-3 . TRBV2 CASSSGQLTDTQYF TGTGCCAGCAGTTCGGGACAGCTCACAGATACGCAGTATTTT
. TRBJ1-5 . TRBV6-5 CASTMGRSGIQPQHF TGTGCCAGCACCATGGGTAGGTCGGGAATTCAGCCCCAGCATTTT
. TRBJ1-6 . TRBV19 CASSIENSNSPLHF TGTGCCAGTAGTATAGAGAACAGCAATTCACCCCTCCACTTT
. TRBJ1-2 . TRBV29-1 CSGRVDYGYTF TGCAGCGGCAGGGTTGACTATGGCTACACCTTC
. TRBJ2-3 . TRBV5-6 CASSFGGYSTDTQYF TGTGCCAGCAGCTTTGGGGGGTATAGCACAGATACGCAGTATTTT
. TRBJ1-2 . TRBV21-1 CASSKTLTGSAGYTF TGTGCCAGCAGCAAAACCTTGACAGGGAGCGCTGGCTACACCTTC
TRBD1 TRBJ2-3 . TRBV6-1 CASSEDRGITDTQYF TGTGCCAGCAGTGAAGACAGGGGGATCACAGATACGCAGTATTTT
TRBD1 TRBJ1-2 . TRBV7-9 CASSDSPGQPYGYTF TGTGCCAGCAGCGACTCTCCGGGACAGCCTTATGGCTACACCTTC
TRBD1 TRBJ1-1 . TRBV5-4 CASSSDRVRDTEAFF TGTGCCAGCAGCTCCGACAGGGTTCGGGACACTGAAGCTTTCTTT
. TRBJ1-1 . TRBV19 CASRTRERINTEAFF TGTGCCAGTAGAACACGGGAGAGGATTAACACTGAAGCTTTCTTT
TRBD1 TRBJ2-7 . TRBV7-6 CASSLAGQGSYEQYF TGTGCCAGCAGCTTAGCGGGACAGGGGTCCTACGAGCAGTACTTC
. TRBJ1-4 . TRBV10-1 CASREGGNNEKLFF TGCGCCAGCCGTGAGGGCGGCAATAATGAAAAACTGTTTTTT
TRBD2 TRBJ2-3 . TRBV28 CASRSGGATDTQYF TGTGCCAGCAGGAGCGGGGGGGCCACAGATACGCAGTATTTT
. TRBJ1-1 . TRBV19 CASREFGRVNTEAFF TGTGCCAGTAGGGAATTTGGGAGAGTGAACACTGAAGCTTTCTTT
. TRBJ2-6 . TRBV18 CASSPYIPSGANVLTF TGTGCCAGCTCACCATATATCCCCTCTGGGGCCAACGTCCTGACTTTC
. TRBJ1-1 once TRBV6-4 CASRGQGRGEAFF TGTGCCAGCAGAGGCCAGGGGCGAGGTGAAGCTTTCTTT
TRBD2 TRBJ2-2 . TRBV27 CASSRALIKPGLAGGSHTGELFF TGTGCCAGCAGCCGCGCCTTAATCAAACCGGGACTAGCGGGGGGGAGCCACACCGGGGAGCTGTTTTTT
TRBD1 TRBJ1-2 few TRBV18 CASSQQDRVGFGYGYTF TGTGCCAGCTCACAACAAGACAGGGTGGGGTTTGGCTATGGCTACACCTTC
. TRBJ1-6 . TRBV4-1 CASSQERDPRVSSPLHF TGCGCCAGCAGCCAAGAACGTGACCCCAGGGTTAGTTCACCCCTCCACTTT
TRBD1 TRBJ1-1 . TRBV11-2 CASSLVRRGRLNTEAFF TGTGCCAGCAGCTTAGTCAGGAGGGGGCGGTTGAACACTGAAGCTTTCTTT
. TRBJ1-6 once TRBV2 CASSSLPQANSPLHF TGTGCCAGCAGTTCCCTCCCGCAGGCTAATTCACCCCTCCACTTT
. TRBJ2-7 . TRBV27 CASRGHSSYEQYF TGTGCCAGCAGGGGACACTCATCCTACGAGCAGTACTTC
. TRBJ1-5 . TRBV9 CASSNPPGWPQHF TGTGCCAGCAGCAACCCCCCCGGTTGGCCCCAGCATTTT
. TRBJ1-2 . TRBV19 CASSIPGEAYGYTF TGTGCCAGTAGTATTCCCGGGGAGGCTTATGGCTACACCTTC
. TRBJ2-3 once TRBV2 CASSEASLPLDTQYF TGTGCCAGCAGTGAAGCTAGCCTCCCCCTAGATACGCAGTATTTT
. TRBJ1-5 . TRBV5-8 CASSSYWNQPQHF TGTGCCAGCAGTTCCTATTGGAATCAGCCCCAGCATTTT
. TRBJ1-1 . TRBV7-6 CASSLGAGAWTEAFF TGTGCCAGCAGCTTAGGGGCAGGGGCTTGGACTGAAGCTTTCTTT
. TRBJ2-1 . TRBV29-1 CSVEGLYNEQFF TGCAGCGTTGAAGGACTCTACAATGAGCAGTTCTTC
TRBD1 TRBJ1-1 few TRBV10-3 CAINDRGLSTEAFF TGTGCCATCAACGACAGGGGGCTTAGCACTGAAGCTTTCTTT
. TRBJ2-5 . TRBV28 CASSLRLGSTQETQYF TGTGCCAGCAGTTTAAGGTTAGGGAGCACTCAAGAGACCCAGTACTTC
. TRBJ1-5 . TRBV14 CASSQGGGLNQPQHF TGTGCCAGCAGCCAAGGGGGGGGGCTCAATCAGCCCCAGCATTTT
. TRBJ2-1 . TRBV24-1 CATSGGDMKFF TGTGCCACCAGTGGGGGAGACATGAAGTTCTTC
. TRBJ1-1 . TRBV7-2 CASSWVAPRGGTEAFF TGTGCCAGCAGCTGGGTCGCCCCAAGAGGGGGCACTGAAGCTTTCTTT
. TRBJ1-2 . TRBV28 CASRSQGKANYGYTF TGTGCCAGCAGAAGCCAGGGTAAGGCTAACTATGGCTACACCTTC
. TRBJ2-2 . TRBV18 CASSPGHQNTGELFF TGTGCCAGCTCACCGGGACACCAGAACACCGGGGAGCTGTTTTTT
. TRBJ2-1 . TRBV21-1 CASSKGRRGGTHNEQFF TGTGCCAGCAGCAAAGGGAGGCGGGGGGGTACACACAATGAGCAGTTCTTC
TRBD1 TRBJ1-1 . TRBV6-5 CASSYIQGTEAFF TGTGCCAGCAGTTATATACAGGGGACTGAAGCTTTCTTT
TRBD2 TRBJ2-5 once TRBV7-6 CASSLMTSSETQYF TGTGCCAGCAGCTTAATGACTAGCTCAGAGACCCAGTACTTC
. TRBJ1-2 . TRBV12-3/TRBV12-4 CASSFFREGGYTF TGTGCCAGCAGTTTCTTCAGGGAGGGGGGCTACACCTTC
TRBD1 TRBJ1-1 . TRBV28 CASSTRGPLFEAFF TGTGCCAGCAGTACAAGGGGGCCCCTTTTTGAAGCTTTCTTT
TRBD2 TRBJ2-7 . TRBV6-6 CASSYSSSGGYEQYF TGTGCCAGCAGTTACTCGAGTAGCGGGGGCTACGAGCAGTACTTC